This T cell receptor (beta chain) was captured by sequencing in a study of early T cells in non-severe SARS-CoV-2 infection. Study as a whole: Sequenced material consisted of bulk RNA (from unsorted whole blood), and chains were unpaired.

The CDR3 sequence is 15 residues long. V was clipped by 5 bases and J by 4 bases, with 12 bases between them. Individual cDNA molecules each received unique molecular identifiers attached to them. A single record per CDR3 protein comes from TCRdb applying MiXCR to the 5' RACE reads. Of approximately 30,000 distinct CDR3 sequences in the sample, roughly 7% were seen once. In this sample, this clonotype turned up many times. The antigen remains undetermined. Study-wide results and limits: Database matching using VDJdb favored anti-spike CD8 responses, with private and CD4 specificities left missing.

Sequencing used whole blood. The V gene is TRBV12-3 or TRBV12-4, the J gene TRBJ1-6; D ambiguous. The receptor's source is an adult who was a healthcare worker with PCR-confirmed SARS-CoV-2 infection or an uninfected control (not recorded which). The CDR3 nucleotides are TGTGCCAGCAGTCTTCAGGATCCGTATAATTCACCCCTCCACTTT. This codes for CASSLQDPYNSPLHF.